This TCR beta chain originates from a study of shared clonotypes between healthy human individuals. Study-level background: Used for every donor were three CD4 naive, three CD4 memory, two CD8 naive and one CD8 memory plate.

Study donors comprised healthy, HIV-negative adults devoid of recent acute infection or vaccination. Germline CDR1 reads MDHEN; CDR2 reads SYDVKM. The CDR3 spans 16 residues. Trimming removed 6 bases from V and 7 bases from J, with 22 bases in between. Using immunoSEQ multiplex PCR, the repertoire was profiled, and TCRdb retains in-frame clones only, with some absent. The table includes some 95,000 clones, about 70% detected once. Findings of the study overall: The researchers took only blood, and tissue repertoires probably look different. What rarefaction showed was incomplete sorted-subset sequencing despite large depth.

This clone came up once. As yet, its antigen is unknown. The sample was memory CD8+ T cells sorted from blood. The subset here: CD45RO+ cells pooled with CCR7-negative TemRA cells. The J gene is TRBJ2-1, the V gene TRBV28, with D tentatively TRBD2 (6 bases). The receptor was isolated from a man in his thirties or forties in good health. The CDR3 bases are TGTGCCAGCAGCCCCCCAGGAGCGGGTGCCCAGAATGAGCAGTTCTTC. Translation: CASSPPGAGAQNEQFF.